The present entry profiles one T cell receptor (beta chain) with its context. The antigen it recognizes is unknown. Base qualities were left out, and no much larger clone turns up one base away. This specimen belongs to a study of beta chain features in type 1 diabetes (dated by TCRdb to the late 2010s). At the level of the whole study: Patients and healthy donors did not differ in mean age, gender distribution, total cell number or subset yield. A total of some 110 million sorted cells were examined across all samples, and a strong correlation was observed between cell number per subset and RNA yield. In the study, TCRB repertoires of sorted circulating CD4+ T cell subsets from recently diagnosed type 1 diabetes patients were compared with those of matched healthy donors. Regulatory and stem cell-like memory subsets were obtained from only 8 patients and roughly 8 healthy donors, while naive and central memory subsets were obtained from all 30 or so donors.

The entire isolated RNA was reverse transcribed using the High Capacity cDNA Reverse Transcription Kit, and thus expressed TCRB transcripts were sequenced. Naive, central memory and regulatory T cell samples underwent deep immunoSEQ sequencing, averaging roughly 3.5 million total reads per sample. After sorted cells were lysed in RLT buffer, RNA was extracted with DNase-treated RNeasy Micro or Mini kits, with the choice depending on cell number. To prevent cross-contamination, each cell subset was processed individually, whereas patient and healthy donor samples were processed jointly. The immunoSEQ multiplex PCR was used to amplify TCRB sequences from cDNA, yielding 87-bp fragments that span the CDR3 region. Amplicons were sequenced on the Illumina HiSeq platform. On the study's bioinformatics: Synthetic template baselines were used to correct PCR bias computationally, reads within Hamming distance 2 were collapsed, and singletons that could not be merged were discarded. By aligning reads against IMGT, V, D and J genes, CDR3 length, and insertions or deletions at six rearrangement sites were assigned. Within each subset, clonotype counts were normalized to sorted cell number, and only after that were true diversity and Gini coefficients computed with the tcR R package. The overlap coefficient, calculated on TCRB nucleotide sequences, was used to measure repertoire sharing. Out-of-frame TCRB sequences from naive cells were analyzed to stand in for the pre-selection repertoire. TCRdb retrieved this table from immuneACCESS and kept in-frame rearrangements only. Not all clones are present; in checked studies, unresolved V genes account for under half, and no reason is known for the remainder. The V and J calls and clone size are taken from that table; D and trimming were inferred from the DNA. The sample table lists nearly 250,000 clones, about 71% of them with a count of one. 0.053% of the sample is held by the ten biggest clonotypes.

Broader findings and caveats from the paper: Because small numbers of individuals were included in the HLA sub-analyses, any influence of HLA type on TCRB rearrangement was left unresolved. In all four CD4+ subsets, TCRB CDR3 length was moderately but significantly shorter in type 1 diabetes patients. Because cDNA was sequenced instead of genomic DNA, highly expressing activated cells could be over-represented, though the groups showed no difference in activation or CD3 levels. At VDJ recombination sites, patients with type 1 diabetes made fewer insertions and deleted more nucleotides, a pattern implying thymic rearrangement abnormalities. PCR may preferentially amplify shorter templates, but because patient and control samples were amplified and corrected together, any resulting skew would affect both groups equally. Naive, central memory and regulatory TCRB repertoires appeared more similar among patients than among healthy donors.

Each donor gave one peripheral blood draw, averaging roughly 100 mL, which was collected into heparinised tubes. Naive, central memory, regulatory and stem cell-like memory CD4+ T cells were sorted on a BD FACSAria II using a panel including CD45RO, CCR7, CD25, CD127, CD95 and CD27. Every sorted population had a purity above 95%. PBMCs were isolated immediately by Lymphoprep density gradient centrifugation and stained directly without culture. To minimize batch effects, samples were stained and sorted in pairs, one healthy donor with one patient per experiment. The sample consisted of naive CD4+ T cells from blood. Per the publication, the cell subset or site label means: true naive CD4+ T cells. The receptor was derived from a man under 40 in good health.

The CDR3 corresponds to CASSLGMTRTPADTQYF. The nucleotide sequence is given as TGTGCCAGCAGCTTGGGGATGACGCGGACCCCGGCAGATACGCAGTATTTT. This chain joins TRBV7-8 to TRBJ2-3; the D gene is unclear. The junction carries 20 bases between V and J, which are trimmed by 3 bases and 4 bases respectively. The germline V gene gives CDR1 as SGHVS and CDR2 as FQNEAQ. Its CDR3 holds 17 amino acids, cysteine through phenylalanine. Kept here is only the CDR3 DNA, which spans 51 bases and is read in frame from base 1.